The TCR beta chain described here comes from a study of beta chain features in type 1 diabetes. Findings of the study overall: Fewer junction insertions and more nucleotide deletions appeared in type 1 diabetes patients. A closer apparent resemblance between naive, central memory and Treg TCRB repertoires was seen in patients than in healthy donors.

This CDR3 is 14 amino acids long. In germline, CDR1 is MNHEY, CDR2 SMNVEV (reference sequence). Trimming took 6 bases from V and 5 from J, leaving 14 bases between them. A word on this clone: No antigen is known for it.

Reverse transcribing all isolated RNA meant expressed TCRB transcripts were sequenced. Measured with immunoSEQ multiplex PCR; TCRdb has only the in-frame clones, and not every one. The sample includes over 350,000 clones, around 16% of them seen just once. Sequencing used naive CD4+ T cells from blood. This TCR derives from a woman between 18 and 30 years old in good health. This chain links TRBV27 with TRBJ2-1; TRBD2 is a possible D gene (5 bases). The CDR3 nucleotides are TGTGCCAGCAGCGGACTGGACCCCCACAATGAGCAGTTCTTC. Residues: CASSGLDPHNEQFF.